This T cell receptor beta chain was recovered during a study of T cell responses to AZD1222 COVID-19 vaccine (dated by TCRdb to about 2021). Concerning the study at large: TCR sequencing covered fewer than 250 trial participants: nearly 210 given two doses of AZD1222 and approximately 25 given two doses of MenACWY control vaccine. Trial participants were enrolled into age subgroups of 18-55, 56-69 and 70-plus years, which contained approximately 150, 28 and 58 TCR-sequenced participants, respectively.

The CDR3 regions of human TCRbeta chains were subjected to immunosequencing. As for how the authors treated the data: TCRs in the repertoires were compared against a reference library of SARS-CoV-2-specific TCRs that had been generated with the MIRA antigen-specificity platform. Breadth was defined as the fraction of unique TCRs that were SARS-CoV-2-associated, and depth was defined as the fraction of total T cells that were SARS-CoV-2-associated. Each spike-specific TCR was assigned to its reactive spike region and to a CD4 or CD8 class using the MIRA data. Log10-transformed breadth and depth values were compared by one-way ANOVA with Sidak's multiple comparisons tests. Sourced from immuneACCESS, this table was stored by TCRdb with only in-frame sequences that have V and J called. A share of the clones is absent; for the studies checked, an unresolved V gene accounts for under half, and the remainder has no known explanation. V and J calls and clone size are copied from that table; D and trimming were computed from the DNA. For this sample there are approximately 100,000 clones; about 90% appear just once. The top ten hold 9.5% to 13% of the sample.

The sample's time point label is to be understood as: about 28 days (+/-7) after the second vaccine dose. Because spike-specific TCR depth and breadth did not differ between the two schedules, AZD1222 recipients who got a second dose at roughly 4 weeks were pooled with those who got a second dose at roughly 12 weeks. The vaccinee samples were drawn from two UK trials, COV001 and COV002, one of which was a single-blind randomized controlled phase 2/3 trial testing AZD1222 (ChAdOx1 nCoV-19) in healthy adults. For TCRbeta chain sequencing, PBMC samples from trial participants were taken at day 0 and at day 28 after the second dose. What the work shows at the level of the full study, not this receptor alone: Spike-specific TCR breadth and depth rose significantly after two AZD1222 doses compared with day 0 and with MenACWY recipients. The whole spike protein was spanned by vaccine-associated CD4 TCRs, and dominant responses were seen in regions 160-218 and 743-854. Epitopes outside the regions mutated in the B.1.351 and B.1.1.7 variants were reportedly recognized by nearly half of the unique spike-specific TCRs. Participants were mostly white British and included more females than males, and it was suggested by the authors that clonal diversity may have been underestimated. In the small 56-69-year group, the increase in depth fell short of significance, most likely because of low power. Only 5 to 7 AZD1222 recipients were SARS-CoV-2 seropositive at baseline, limiting conclusions about previously exposed vaccinees. No day 14 peak-response samples were available, so repertoires were characterized only after the peak T cell response.

Deletion took 4 bases off V and 8 bases off J, with a span of 21 bases between the germline ends. Its CDR3 holds 16 amino acids, cysteine through phenylalanine. Of the read, only the CDR3 DNA is kept; its 48 bases are in frame from base 1. The germline V gene yields MNHEY for CDR1 and SVGAGI for CDR2. Concerning this clone: The clone's antigen remains unknown. One base away there is no much larger clone; base qualities are not given.

Sequencing was performed on peripheral blood, taken 28 days after the second AZD1222 dose. The sequence was obtained from an adult who received the AZD1222 COVID-19 vaccine. The V and J segments used are TRBV6-5 and TRBJ1-3, with the identity of the D gene unclear. The CDR3: CASSFLRGLGMDTIYF. The DNA sequence is TGTGCCAGCAGTTTTCTAAGAGGACTAGGGATGGACACCATATATTTT.